The 30 T cell receptor beta chains reported below all come from one sample, sequenced in a study of PD-1 blockade in classical Hodgkin lymphoma. Only in-frame clones appear in the TCRdb table, and some are missing; sequencing was by immunoSEQ multiplex PCR. The sample includes 25,000 to 30,000 clones, around 70% of them seen just once. All the patients suffered relapse after autologous stem cell transplantation, and brentuximab vedotin exposure differed. This specimen was peripheral blood mononuclear cells (PBMCs), taken before the second cycle of nivolumab. These receptors were obtained from a human donor with classical Hodgkin lymphoma.

The chain is built from TRBV2 and TRBJ2-7; possibly TRBD1 for D (5 bases). V was shortened by 7 bases and J by 4 bases, with 20 bases between the two germline ends. The length of the CDR3 is 15 residues. From germline, CDR1 is SNHLY and CDR2 FYNNEI. CDR3 in DNA: TGTGCCAGCAATTTGGACACGAACCCTTCTTACGAGCAGTACTTC. Protein product: CASNLDTNPSYEQYF.

Remarks on this clone: At one of its ends the junction is not consistent with the germline gene, which may arise from a read error. The chain joins TRBV6-1 to TRBJ2-3, with D possibly TRBD1 on 5 matching bases. The CDR3 spans 16 residues. The germline gives CDR1 MNHNS, CDR2 SASEGT. This chain's CDR3 is CASSEVLDSRTDTQYF. CDR3 coding DNA: TGTGCCAGCAGTGAAGTGCTCGACAGCCGCACGGATACGCAGTATTTT.

This sequence joins TRBV15 and TRBJ1-5; D is unresolved. Trimming took off 0 bases at V and 7 bases at J, with 4 bases between the two ends. CDR1 is LNHNV and CDR2 is YYDKDF in the germline V gene (reference sequence). This CDR3 has 12 residues. Here the CDR3 reads CATSRDNQPQHF. The DNA of the CDR3 is TGTGCCACCAGCAGAGATAACCAGCCCCAGCATTTT.

The chain carries TRBV2 and TRBJ2-7, with D perhaps matching TRBD2 (5 bases). The CDR3 covers 15 residues. Germline loops: CDR1 SNHLY, CDR2 FYNNEI. Deletions cut 7 bases from V and 0 bases from J, with 16 bases between. CDR3 residues: CASTEGTSSSYEQYF. Here the CDR3 DNA reads TGTGCCAGCACTGAGGGCACTTCATCCTCCTACGAGCAGTACTTC. The whole variable domain, filled in from reference TRBV2 and TRBJ2-7, reads EPEVTQTPSHQVTQMGQEVILRCVPISNHLYFYWYRQILGQKVEFLVSFYNNEISEKSEIFDDQFSVERPDGSNFTLKIRSTKLEDSAMYFCASTEGTSSSYEQYFGPGTRLTVT.

V is TRBV28 and J is TRBJ1-2, with D perhaps matching TRBD1 (5 bases). Germline loops: CDR1 MDHEN, CDR2 SYDVKM. The CDR3 is made up of 13 amino acids. V shed 6 bases and J shed 4 bases, with 12 bases lying between them. CDR3: CASSIDSTYGYTF. The CDR3 DNA is TGTGCCAGCAGCATCGACAGTACCTATGGCTACACCTTC.

V and J are TRBV27 and TRBJ2-7; the D gene could be TRBD1 or TRBD2 (6 bases each). The germline V gene has CDR1 MNHEY and CDR2 SMNVEV (reference sequence). This CDR3 has 16 residues. V lost 4 bases and J 0 bases, leaving 16 bases between the germline ends. The DNA for the CDR3 is TGTGCCAGCAGTTCCCGGTGGGGGGCCAACTCCTACGAGCAGTACTTC. Protein sequence: CASSSRWGANSYEQYF.

J is TRBJ2-1 and V is TRBV27, with unresolved D. V lost 2 bases and J lost 7, with 9 bases in between. Germline V gives CDR1 MNHEY, CDR2 SMNVEV (reference sequence). CDR3 length: 13 residues. The CDR3 here is CASSLGIGNEQFF. CDR3 DNA: TGTGCCAGCAGTTTAGGAATAGGGAATGAGCAGTTCTTC.

The CDR3 DNA reads TGCGCCAGCAGCTTGGATCGGGGGGGAGCTGAAGCTTTCTTT. Translated, it gives CASSLDRGGAEAFF. The chain employs TRBV5-1 and TRBJ1-1, with D perhaps matching TRBD1 (5 bases). The V gene's germline CDR1 is SGHRS and CDR2 YFSETQ. CDR3 length equals 14 residues. With 0 bases removed from V and 6 bases from J, the gap between germline ends came to 12 bases.

V usage is TRBV30 and J usage is TRBJ1-1, with D possibly being TRBD1 (5 bases). Germline assignment: CDR1 GTSNPN and CDR2 SVGIG (reference sequence). Trimming stripped 0 bases from V and 4 bases from J, with 12 bases between. The CDR3 has 14 residues. CDR3 amino acids: CAWSVTGPTTEAFF. CDR3 nucleotides: TGTGCCTGGAGTGTAACAGGTCCGACCACTGAAGCTTTCTTT.

CDR3 in amino acids: CASSAGWRLEKLFF. The CDR3 DNA reads TGTGCCAGCAGCGCCGGTTGGCGGCTAGAAAAACTGTTTTTT. The chain employs TRBV6-5 and TRBJ1-4; D call uncertain. Germline V gives CDR1 MNHEY, CDR2 SVGAGI. V was cut by 6 bases and J by 8 bases, with 16 bases left in between. This CDR3 is 14 amino acids long.

In this sample, this clone turned up once. CDR3 amino acids: CASSYSGAYGELFF. The CDR3 bases are TGTGCCAGCAGTTACTCGGGGGCCTACGGGGAGCTGTTTTTT. V usage is TRBV6-6 and J usage is TRBJ2-2; TRBD1 is a possible D gene (6 bases). Germline V gene sequence: CDR1 MNHNY, CDR2 SVGAGI (reference sequence). Trimming pared 0 bases from V and 7 bases from J, leaving 9 bases between. The length of the CDR3 is 14 residues.

Only a few counts were recorded for this clone. The genes are TRBV28 and TRBJ2-3; 10 positions match TRBD2. The CDR3 is 16 amino acids. Germline trimming cut 7 bases from V and 4 bases from J; bases unmatched to any gene: 11. The V gene's germline CDR1 is MDHEN and CDR2 SYDVKM. For the CDR3, the DNA is TGTGCCAGCACCAAAACCAGACTAGCGGGCGCAGATACGCAGTATTTT. Its translation: CASTKTRLAGADTQYF.

This clone turned up a few times. The rearrangement joins TRBV28 to TRBJ1-1; D is uncertain. The CDR3 extends over 14 amino acids. Germline lookup yields CDR1 MDHEN and CDR2 SYDVKM. The V gene lost 5 bases and the J gene lost 0 bases, with 10 bases spanning the gap. CDR3 protein: CASSTTVMNTEAFF. The CDR3 coding sequence is TGTGCCAGCAGTACCACGGTCATGAACACTGAAGCTTTCTTT.

The genes are TRBV2 and TRBJ1-1; D perhaps matches TRBD1 (5 bases). In germline, CDR1 is SNHLY, CDR2 FYNNEI. The CDR3 runs to 15 residues. V was pared by 3 bases and J by 0 bases, with 11 bases between. The CDR3 loop is CASSENRGLNTEAFF. The CDR3 DNA sequence: TGTGCCAGCAGTGAGAATAGGGGATTGAACACTGAAGCTTTCTTT.

The rearrangement links TRBV7-3 to TRBJ2-5, with 8 bases fitting TRBD1. The DNA end is a closer match to TRBJ2-7, so the J assignment may be wrong. Germline CDR1 is SGHTA and CDR2 is FQGTGA. This CDR3 spans 14 amino acids. CDR3 amino acids: CASIGRQGIYEQYF. The CDR3 DNA sequence: TGTGCCAGCATCGGGAGACAGGGGATCTACGAGCAGTACTTC.

The rearrangement joins TRBV7-8 to TRBJ1-2; 8 bases agree with TRBD1. From germline, CDR1 is SGHVS and CDR2 FQNEAQ. The CDR3 is 17 amino acids. V was pared by 5 bases and J by 4 bases, with 15 bases of the junction left unmatched. The CDR3 nucleotides read TGTGCCAGCAGCCTAAAGGCGACAGGGGCCTACCCCTATGGCTACACCTTC. Protein product: CASSLKATGAYPYGYTF.

The V gene is TRBV6-5, the J gene TRBJ2-7; the match to TRBD1 covers 8 bases. CDR1 and CDR2 from the germline V gene are MNHEY and SVGAGI. The CDR3 loop spans 13 amino acids. After removal of 6 bases from V and 6 bases from J, the junction contained 7 bases not matched to a gene. The CDR3 reads CASRPQGAGEQYF. CDR3 coding DNA: TGTGCCAGCAGGCCCCAGGGGGCGGGCGAGCAGTACTTC.

The rearrangement links TRBV5-1 to TRBJ1-1; tentative D call: TRBD1 (6 bases). The CDR3 consists of 16 residues. Germline CDR1 and CDR2: SGHRS and YFSETQ. V was trimmed by 3 bases and J by 0 bases, leaving 15 bases between them. For the CDR3, the DNA is TGCGCCAGCAGCTCCCTCGGCACAGGGCTGAACACTGAAGCTTTCTTT. Translating it yields CASSSLGTGLNTEAFF.

The chain carries TRBV4-3 and TRBJ2-3; D may be TRBD1 (5 bases). Trimming removed 3 bases at V and 7 bases at J, with 23 bases between. CDR3 length: 17 residues. Germline V gene sequence: CDR1 LGHNA, CDR2 YSLEER. CDR3 DNA sequence: TGCGCCAGCAGCCACCAACACCAGGGAAGGGGTACATATACGCAGTATTTT. Residues: CASSHQHQGRGTYTQYF.

The chain combines TRBV9 with TRBJ1-3; TRBD1 might be the D (5 bases). Germline V gives CDR1 SGDLS, CDR2 YYNGEE. The ends were cut back, 2 bases at V and 0 bases at J, with 9 bases in the middle. CDR3 length: 15 residues. For the CDR3, the DNA is TGTGCCAGCAGCGTCTGGGGGAGCTCTGGAAACACCATATATTTT. It encodes CASSVWGSSGNTIYF.

The V gene is TRBV5-4, the J gene TRBJ2-1, with 13 bases identical to TRBD2. The germline gives CDR1 SGHNT, CDR2 YYREEE (reference sequence). CDR3 length: 16 residues. V was clipped by 3 bases and J by 2 bases; unmatched bases: 2. The CDR3 DNA sequence: TGTGCCAGCAGCTCCGGACTAGCGGGGGCCTACAATGAGCAGTTCTTC. Translation gives CASSSGLAGAYNEQFF.

This clone was recorded once. The gene calls are TRBV5-4 and TRBJ2-7; tentative D call: TRBD2 (6 bases). The V end was cut by 1 base, the J end by 5 bases, with 10 bases between. The CDR3 sequence is 13 residues long. Germline assignment: CDR1 SGHNT and CDR2 YYREEE (reference sequence). CDR3 protein: CASSLQRADEQYF. Here the CDR3 DNA reads TGTGCCAGCAGCTTGCAGCGGGCTGACGAGCAGTACTTC. Complete variable domain (other parts from reference TRBV5-4 and TRBJ2-7): ETGVTQSPTHLIKTRGQQVTLRCSSQSGHNTVSWYQQALGQGPQFIFQYYREEENGRGNFPPRFSGLQFPNYSSELNVNALELDDSALYLCASSLQRADEQYFGPGTRLTVT.

This rearrangement joins TRBV19 to TRBJ2-1, with 8 bases fitting TRBD2. Germline CDR1 reads LNHDA; CDR2 reads SQIVND (reference sequence). The CDR3 spans 15 residues. The V and J ends lost 5 bases and 7 bases, in that order; junction bases with no gene match: 10. The CDR3 sequence: CASSSYGGAGNEQFF. CDR3 nucleotides: TGTGCCAGTAGTTCATACGGGGGGGCCGGGAATGAGCAGTTCTTC.

The rearrangement joins TRBV7-8 to TRBJ1-3; weak D call: TRBD1 (6 bases). The ends were cut back, 5 bases at V and 0 bases at J, with 11 bases in the middle. CDR1 and CDR2 (germline): SGHVS, FQNEAQ. The CDR3 spans 15 residues. The chain's CDR3 is CASSPGQSSGNTIYF. In DNA, the CDR3 is TGTGCCAGCAGCCCAGGACAGAGCTCTGGAAACACCATATATTTT. The full variable domain, in which reference TRBV7-8 and TRBJ1-3 provide the parts outside the CDR3, is GAGVSQSPRYKVAKRGQDVALRCDPISGHVSLFWYQQALGQGPEFLTYFQNEAQLDKSGLPSDRFFAERPEGSVSTLKIQRTQQEDSAVYLCASSPGQSSGNTIYFGEGSWLTVV.

This rearrangement joins TRBV6-5 to TRBJ2-7; 11 nucleotides match TRBD1. Trimming removed 2 bases from V and 5 bases from J; junction bases left unmatched: 2. Per germline, CDR1 MNHEY and CDR2 SVGAGI. The CDR3 spans 14 residues. CDR3 sequence reads: CASSYPGQGDEQYF. CDR3 bases: TGTGCCAGCAGTTACCCGGGACAGGGGGACGAGCAGTACTTC.

The rearrangement links TRBV29-1 to TRBJ1-2; D unresolved. CDR3 length: 11 residues. Germline V gene lookup returns CDR1 SQVTM and CDR2 ANQGSEA. Trimming cost V 4 bases and J 4 bases, with 7 bases left between them. CDR3 residues: CSVVGGYGYTF. CDR3 coding DNA: TGCAGCGTTGTGGGTGGCTATGGCTACACCTTC. The complete variable domain, with remaining parts taken from reference TRBV29-1 and TRBJ1-2, reads SAVISQKPSRDICQRGTSLTIQCQVDSQVTMMFWYRQQPGQSLTLIATANQGSEATYESGFVIDKFPISRPNLTFSTLTVSNMSPEDSSIYLCSVVGGYGYTFGSGTRLTVV.

This chain uses TRBV2 with TRBJ1-2; weak D call: TRBD1 (5 bases). This CDR3 is built from 13 residues. CDR1 and CDR2 (germline): SNHLY, FYNNEI. Between the trimmed V and J ends, which lost 6 bases and 2 bases, there was a span of 10 bases. CDR3: CASSPRQNYGYTF. The CDR3 region has the DNA TGTGCCAGCAGCCCAAGACAGAACTATGGCTACACCTTC.

This chain uses TRBV5-6 with TRBJ2-5, with TRBD2 as a possible D gene (6 bases). Germline V gives CDR1 SGHDT, CDR2 YYEEEE. The CDR3 runs to 14 residues. With 2 bases removed from V and 4 bases from J, the gap between germline ends came to 12 bases. The CDR3 DNA reads as TGTGCCAGCAGCTTCTTTCTGGGGGGAGAGACCCAGTACTTC. Amino acids: CASSFFLGGETQYF.

In this sample, this clone turned up a few times. The chain links TRBV5-8 to TRBJ2-7; D remains unclear. The CDR3 extends over 11 amino acids. Trimming pared 3 bases from V and 2 bases from J, leaving 3 bases between. Germline-derived CDR1 and CDR2 are SGHTS and YDEGEE. The CDR3 sequence is CASSYTYEQYF. The CDR3 DNA reads as TGTGCCAGCAGCTATACCTACGAGCAGTACTTC.

A few counts support this clone. The CDR3 bases are TGTGCCAGCAGTTTTCCCCCGACAGGCCCGGGGGGAACCATATATTTT. This translates into CASSFPPTGPGGTIYF. The V gene is TRBV28, the J gene TRBJ1-3; D might be TRBD1 (6 bases). Per germline, CDR1 MDHEN and CDR2 SYDVKM. V was cut by 3 bases and J by 10 bases, with 22 bases left in between. This CDR3 spans 16 amino acids.